Listed here are 7 T cell receptor beta chains from one sample, sequenced in a study of T cells in tuberculosis (dated by TCRdb to 2017 to 2018). Libraries were prepared through the immunoSEQ multiplex PCR assay. Held by TCRdb, this immuneACCESS table contains in-frame sequences only and omits some clones. Under half of the omission traces to an unresolved V gene where checked; the cause of the rest is unknown. For this sample there are some 7,700 clones; just under 95% appear just once. 9.5% to 13% of the sample comes from the top ten. The sequencing sample was made of PBMCs. Every receptor here comes from an adult with tuberculosis.

The chain uses TRBV5-6 and TRBJ2-5; a weak D match, TRBD2 (6 bases). Trimming pared 0 bases from V and 2 bases from J, leaving 11 bases between. The length of the CDR3 is 15 residues. Germline V gene sequence: CDR1 SGHDT, CDR2 YYEEEE. This CDR3 is CASSLDRGKQETQYF. Written as DNA, the CDR3 is TGTGCCAGCAGCTTGGATCGCGGGAAACAAGAGACCCAGTACTTC.

The V gene is TRBV6-6, the J gene TRBJ2-5; D is possibly TRBD1 (6 bases). This CDR3 is built from 14 residues. Trimming took off 2 bases at V and 2 bases at J, with 9 bases between the two ends. The germline gives CDR1 MNHNY, CDR2 SVGAGI (reference sequence). For the CDR3, the DNA is TGTGCCAGCAGTTACAGCCAGGGGCAAGAGACCCAGTACTTC. Protein: CASSYSQGQETQYF.

The V call is TRBV6-4, the J call TRBJ2-7; the D gene is possibly TRBD1 (5 bases). This CDR3 contains 15 residues. Trimming took 3 bases from V and 1 from J, leaving 13 bases between them. Germline V CDR1 and CDR2: MRHNA, SNTAGT. The CDR3 coding sequence is TGTGCCAGCAGTGAAGGACACATGATTTCCTACGAGCAGTACTTC. As protein: CASSEGHMISYEQYF.

The gene calls are TRBV9 and TRBJ1-2; maybe TRBD1 (5 bases). The germline gives CDR1 SGDLS, CDR2 YYNGEE. CDR3 length: 13 amino acids. The V and J ends lost 0 bases and 7 bases respectively, with 10 bases between them. The CDR3 nucleotides read TGTGCCAGCAGCGTAGCGGGGGGAGGTGGCTACACCTTC. Translated, it gives CASSVAGGGGYTF.

The chain uses TRBV6-1 and TRBJ2-7; the match to TRBD1 covers 10 bases. Germline loops: CDR1 MNHNS, CDR2 SASEGT. CDR3 length equals 15 residues. V shed 3 bases and J 6 bases; nucleotides not matched to a gene: 8. The CDR3 DNA reads TGTGCCAGCAGTGATCCCGGGACAGGGGCCTTCGAGCAGTACTTC. This codes for CASSDPGTGAFEQYF.

This rearrangement joins TRBV2 to TRBJ2-1, with TRBD2 matching over 12 bases. The CDR3 contains 17 residues. V trimming: 6 bases; J trimming: 4 bases; junction bases outside the gene matches: 10. The V gene's germline CDR1 is SNHLY and CDR2 FYNNEI. The DNA of the CDR3 is TGTGCCAGCAGGGGCCTAGCGGGGGGGCCTGGGTACAATGAGCAGTTCTTC. This sequence encodes CASRGLAGGPGYNEQFF. Filled out from reference TRBV2 and TRBJ2-1, the complete variable domain reads EPEVTQTPSHQVTQMGQEVILRCVPISNHLYFYWYRQILGQKVEFLVSFYNNEISEKSEIFDDQFSVERPDGSNFTLKIRSTKLEDSAMYFCASRGLAGGPGYNEQFFGPGTRLTVL.

This clone was picked up a small number of times. V usage is TRBV30 and J usage is TRBJ1-1; 7 bases match TRBD1. CDR3 length equals 15 residues. The germline V gene has CDR1 GTSNPN and CDR2 SVGIG (reference sequence). V was pared by 2 bases and J by 5 bases, with 11 bases of the junction left unmatched. DNA of the CDR3: TGTGCCTGGAGTTCTGAAGGGGGCCGGGGAACTGAAGCTTTCTTT. This gives the protein CAWSSEGGRGTEAFF.